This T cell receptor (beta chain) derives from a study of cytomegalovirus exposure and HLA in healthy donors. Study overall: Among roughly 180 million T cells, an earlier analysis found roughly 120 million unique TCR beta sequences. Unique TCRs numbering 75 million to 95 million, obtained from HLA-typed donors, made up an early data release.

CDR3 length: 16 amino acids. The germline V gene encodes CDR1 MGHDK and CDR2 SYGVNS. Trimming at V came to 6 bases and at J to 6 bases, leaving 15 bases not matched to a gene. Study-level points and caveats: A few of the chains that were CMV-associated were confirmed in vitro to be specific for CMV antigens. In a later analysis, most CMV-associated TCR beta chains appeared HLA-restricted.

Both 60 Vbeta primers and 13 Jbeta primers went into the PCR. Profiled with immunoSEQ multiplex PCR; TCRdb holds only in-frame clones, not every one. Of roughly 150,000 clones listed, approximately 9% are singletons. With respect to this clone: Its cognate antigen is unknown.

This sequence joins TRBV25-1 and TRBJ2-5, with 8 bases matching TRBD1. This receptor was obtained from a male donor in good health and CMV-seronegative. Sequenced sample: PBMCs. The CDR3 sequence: CASSASGTQGGKTQYF. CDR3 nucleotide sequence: TGTGCCAGCAGCGCCTCCGGGACACAGGGGGGAAAGACCCAGTACTTC.